This T cell receptor beta chain was retrieved from a study of T-cell memory formation after mild COVID-19. About the research overall: The two donors had largely donor-specific TCR clusters.

This clonotype occurred many times. MiXCR, applied by TCRdb to the 5' RACE reads, yields one record per CDR3 protein. The data contain about 610,000 distinct CDR3 sequences, roughly 17% of them seen just once; the ten biggest clones take up about 8.1%. Germline V gives CDR1 SGHVS, CDR2 FQNEAQ. This CDR3 region has 13 residues. V was cut by 4 bases and J by 15 bases, with 19 bases left in between. The specimen sequenced was PBMCs or a T cell subset sorted from them (not recorded which). The chain couples TRBV7-8 to TRBJ2-1; tentatively, D is TRBD1 (6 bases). This TCR was recovered from an adult woman who had mild COVID-19 (a few samples of this study predate the infection). Cell type and time point are not known. The CDR3 is CASSSYTGRDPFF. CDR3 DNA: TGTGCCAGCAGCTCCTACACAGGGAGAGATCCGTTCTTC.